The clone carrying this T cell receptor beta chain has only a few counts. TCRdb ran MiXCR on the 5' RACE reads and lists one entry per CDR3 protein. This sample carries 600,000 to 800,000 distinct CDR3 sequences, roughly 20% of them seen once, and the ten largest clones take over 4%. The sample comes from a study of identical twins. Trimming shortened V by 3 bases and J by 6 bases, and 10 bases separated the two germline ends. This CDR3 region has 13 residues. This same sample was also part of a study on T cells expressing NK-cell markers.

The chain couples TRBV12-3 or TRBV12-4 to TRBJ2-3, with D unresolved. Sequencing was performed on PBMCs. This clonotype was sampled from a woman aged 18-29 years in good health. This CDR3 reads CASSFSQRDTQYF. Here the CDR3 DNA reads TGTGCCAGCAGTTTCTCACAACGGGATACGCAGTATTTT.